This T cell receptor beta chain emerged from a study of cytomegalovirus exposure and HLA in healthy donors. The study, taken as a whole, reports: Accounts indicate the classifier identified cytomegalovirus status with strong specificity and sensitivity. As a later analysis revealed, most CMV-associated TCR beta chains appeared HLA-restricted. Later analysis reportedly placed an Asian-associated ancestry cluster below the roughly 670-donor mean in N-insertions.

Note on this clone: Its antigen remains unidentified. Relative to the germline gene, one junction end is altered; a read error may explain this.

Regarding donors, all were healthy bone marrow donors. The study ran its PCR with 60 Vbeta and 13 Jbeta primers. The data were produced by immunoSEQ multiplex PCR, yet TCRdb's version contains in-frame clones alone and is incomplete. This sample carries around 190,000 clones, roughly 78% of them seen once, and the ten largest clones take 4% to 4.5%. Germline V gives CDR1 PRHDT, CDR2 FYEKMQ (reference sequence). The CDR3 runs 14 residues. This clonotype originated in a woman aged 30 to 39 in good health and CMV-seropositive. The chain has TRBV13 and TRBJ2-7; 8 bases align to TRBD2. Sequenced: PBMCs. In DNA, the CDR3 is TGTGCCAGCAGCCCCAGGCGGGGGGTGCAACACTCCATCTTC. It yields the protein CASSPRRGVQHSIF.